These 32 T cell receptor beta chains were all obtained from the same sample, sequenced in a study of blood T cell repertoires in COVID-19. The method was immunoSEQ multiplex PCR; TCRdb's version includes in-frame clones alone and lacks a portion of them. The sample includes roughly 250,000 clones, roughly 83% of them seen just once. The sequenced sample was peripheral blood. These receptors all stem from a woman of 80 years or more with acute or convalescent COVID-19.

The genes are TRBV5-6 and TRBJ1-4; TRBD1 matches 7 bases. CDR1 SGHDT and CDR2 YYEEEE come from the germline V gene. The CDR3 has 15 amino acids. The trim removed 3 bases at V and 8 bases at J, leaving 10 bases unmatched. The CDR3 is CASSSRQGLQEKLFF. CDR3 nucleotides: TGTGCCAGCAGCTCCCGACAGGGATTGCAGGAAAAACTGTTTTTT.

The chain combines TRBV5-1 with TRBJ1-6; D not resolved. Trimming removed 0 bases from V and 7 bases from J, with 14 bases in between. Germline assignment: CDR1 SGHRS and CDR2 YFSETQ. The length of the CDR3 is 16 residues. This chain's CDR3 is CASSLDPPTGNSPLHF. The CDR3 bases are TGCGCCAGCAGCTTGGATCCGCCAACGGGGAATTCACCCCTCCACTTT.

The chain couples TRBV20-1 to TRBJ2-1; D gene unclear. Per germline, CDR1 DFQATT and CDR2 SNEGSKA (reference sequence). The CDR3 covers 11 residues. The DNA of the CDR3 is TGCAAAGCACAGAGCAACAATGAGCAGTTCTTC. Encoded protein: CKAQSNNEQFF.

This chain connects TRBV7-9 to TRBJ1-3; D remains unclear. Germline CDR1 and CDR2: SEHNR and FQNEAQ (reference sequence). CDR3 size: 15 residues. Trimming took off 5 bases at V and 7 bases at J, with 18 bases between the two ends. This chain's CDR3 is CASSPRVPLRNTIYF. CDR3 coding DNA: TGTGCCAGCAGCCCCCGGGTCCCCCTCCGGAACACCATATATTTT. The full variable domain, its missing parts supplied by reference TRBV7-9 and TRBJ1-3, is DTGVSQNPRHKITKRGQNVTFRCDPISEHNRLYWYRQTLGQGPEFLTYFQNEAQLEKSRLLSDRFSAERPKGSFSTLEIQRTEQGDSAMYLCASSPRVPLRNTIYFGEGSWLTVV.

J is TRBJ2-3 and V is TRBV5-1, with 10 bases matching TRBD1. V was clipped by 4 bases and J by 6 bases; unmatched bases: 5. CDR3 length: 14 amino acids. Germline values: CDR1 SGHRS, CDR2 YFSETQ. Here the CDR3 DNA reads TGCGCCAGCAGCCGGGACAGGGGAGGGGATACGCAGTATTTT. Residues: CASSRDRGGDTQYF.

This rearrangement joins TRBV7-3 to TRBJ2-7; 13 nucleotides line up with TRBD2. J lost 7 bases, V lost 2 bases, and 2 bases had no gene match. CDR3 length: 14 amino acids. Germline V gene data show CDR1 as SGHTA and CDR2 as FQGTGA. The CDR3 protein is CASSLGTSGTEQYF. The DNA for the CDR3 is TGTGCCAGCAGCTTAGGGACTAGCGGGACAGAGCAGTACTTC. Full variable domain (outside the CDR3, taken from reference TRBV7-3 and TRBJ2-7): GAGVSQTPSNKVTEKGKYVELRCDPISGHTALYWYRQSLGQGPEFLIYFQGTGAADDSGLPNDRFFAVRPEGSVSTLKIQRTERGDSAVYLCASSLGTSGTEQYFGPGTRLTVT.

The V and J genes are TRBV7-6 and TRBJ1-4; D perhaps matches TRBD1 (5 bases). Germline V gene lookup returns CDR1 SGHVS and CDR2 FNYEAQ. V was trimmed by 5 bases and J by 5 bases, leaving 15 bases between them. The CDR3 has 15 residues. The DNA for the CDR3 is TGTGCCAGCAGCCCCTCGGCAGGGTGGAATGAAAAACTGTTTTTT. Protein product: CASSPSAGWNEKLFF.

This clone was seen a single time. The chain is built from TRBV6-5 and TRBJ1-1, with D possibly being TRBD1 (6 bases). Trimming pared 8 bases from V and 5 bases from J, leaving 18 bases between. Germline-derived CDR1 and CDR2 are MNHEY and SVGAGI. The CDR3 loop spans 14 amino acids. Here the CDR3 reads CASQRGGDGTEAFF. The DNA for the CDR3 is TGTGCCAGCCAGCGGGGGGGCGATGGAACTGAAGCTTTCTTT.

This sequence joins TRBV2 and TRBJ1-4; D gene ambiguous. Germline V gene lookup returns CDR1 SNHLY and CDR2 FYNNEI. V dropped 6 bases and J dropped 7 bases, with 9 bases sitting between them. The CDR3 is made up of 12 amino acids. The CDR3 loop reads CASRTEGEKLFF. Written as DNA, the CDR3 is TGTGCCAGCAGGACGGAGGGTGAAAAACTGTTTTTT.

V gene TRBV27 combines with J gene TRBJ1-2, with no clear D. CDR1 and CDR2 from the germline V gene are MNHEY and SMNVEV (reference sequence). The CDR3 is made up of 14 amino acids. With 0 bases removed from V and 8 bases from J, the gap between germline ends came to 13 bases. The DNA for the CDR3 is TGTGCCAGCAGTTTATCCCGAGCGACTGGGGGCTACACCTTC. This encodes CASSLSRATGGYTF.

In its sample, this clone was seen once. V is TRBV14 and J is TRBJ1-4, with no clear D. Per the germline V gene, CDR1 is SGHDN and CDR2 is FVKESK. The V gene lost 0 bases and the J gene lost 8 bases, with 10 bases spanning the gap. This CDR3 has 14 amino acids. The CDR3 sequence: CASSQDLRGEKLFF. DNA of the CDR3: TGTGCCAGCAGCCAAGATCTTAGAGGGGAAAAACTGTTTTTT.

The V and J genes are TRBV6-5 and TRBJ1-5; 7 nucleotides match TRBD1. Losses at the gene ends were 7 bases for V and 5 bases for J; bases not matched to a gene: 11. CDR1 and CDR2 from the germline V gene are MNHEY and SVGAGI. The CDR3 sequence is 15 residues long. As DNA, the CDR3 is TGTGCCAGCACCTATGGGACAGTCAGCGATCAGCCCCAGCATTTT. Translating gives CASTYGTVSDQPQHF.

The rearrangement links TRBV7-2 to TRBJ2-5, with D tentatively TRBD1 (7 bases). Germline assignment: CDR1 SGHTA and CDR2 FQGNSA. Trimming removed 4 bases at V and 2 bases at J, with 11 bases between. This CDR3 comprises 14 residues. This CDR3 reads CASSYQGGQETQYF. The CDR3 DNA reads as TGTGCCAGCAGCTACCAGGGGGGACAAGAGACCCAGTACTTC. Looking up the rest from reference TRBV7-2 and TRBJ2-5 gives the full variable domain: GAGVSQSPSNKVTEKGKDVELRCDPISGHTALYWYRQSLGQGLEFLIYFQGNSAPDKSGLPSDRFSAERTGGSVSTLTIQRTQQEDSAVYLCASSYQGGQETQYFGPGTRLLVL.

The J gene is TRBJ1-1, the V gene TRBV18, with 11 positions matching TRBD1. Germline CDR1 and CDR2: KGHSH and LQKENI. Trimming took 6 bases from V and 3 from J; bases not matched to a gene: 9. The CDR3 sequence is 16 residues long. CDR3 nucleotide sequence: TGTGCCAGCTCCCCCGGGACAGGGGGGTTGTACACTGAAGCTTTCTTT. It is translated as CASSPGTGGLYTEAFF.

The chain recombines TRBV28 with TRBJ2-2, with a weak D call TRBD1 (5 bases). V was pared by 6 bases and J by 1 base, with 18 bases between. The germline gives CDR1 MDHEN, CDR2 SYDVKM. The CDR3 has 17 residues. The CDR3 region has the DNA TGTGCCAGCAGCCTCCGTGGTCAGGGCATGAACACCGGGGAGCTGTTTTTT. As protein: CASSLRGQGMNTGELFF.

V and J are TRBV7-8 and TRBJ2-7; D perhaps matches TRBD1 (6 bases). Germline CDR1 SGHVS, CDR2 FQNEAQ. This CDR3 comprises 13 residues. Between the trimmed V and J ends, which lost 5 bases and 6 bases, there was a span of 14 bases. CDR3 protein: CASSKDSVGEQYF. Written as DNA, the CDR3 is TGTGCCAGCAGCAAGGACAGCGTGGGCGAGCAGTACTTC.

The rearrangement joins TRBV12-3 or TRBV12-4 to TRBJ2-4, with D maybe TRBD1 (5 bases). CDR3 size: 13 residues. The V end lost 4 bases, the J end lost 9 bases, and 13 bases lay between the germline ends. The CDR3 protein is CASSYAGLGIQYF. In DNA form, the CDR3 reads TGTGCCAGCAGTTACGCAGGGTTGGGCATTCAGTACTTC.

The J gene is TRBJ2-6, the V gene TRBV5-6; D ambiguous. The V end was cut by 0 bases, the J end by 11 bases, with 6 bases between. CDR3 length equals 12 residues. The V gene's germline CDR1 is SGHDT and CDR2 YYEEEE. The CDR3 DNA reads TGTGCCAGCAGCTTGGCTAGTTACGTCCTGACTTTC. Residues: CASSLASYVLTF. Using reference TRBV5-6 and TRBJ2-6 for the parts outside the CDR3, the full variable domain is DAGVTQSPTHLIKTRGQQVTLRCSPKSGHDTVSWYQQALGQGPQFIFQYYEEEERQRGNFPDRFSGHQFPNYSSELNVNALLLGDSALYLCASSLASYVLTFGAGSRLTVL.

This clone has more than one count but fewer than ten. This chain uses TRBV5-8 with TRBJ2-3; D is perhaps TRBD2 (5 bases). The CDR3 is 12 amino acids. Germline CDR1 reads SGHTS; CDR2 reads YDEGEE. The DNA for the CDR3 is TGTGCATCGACGGGGAGCACAGATACGCAGTATTTT. Encoded protein: CASTGSTDTQYF.

The chain is built from TRBV6-5 and TRBJ2-1, with 7 bases that match TRBD1. This CDR3 spans 15 amino acids. The ends lost 6 bases at V and 7 bases at J; junction bases unmatched: 12. Germline-derived CDR1 and CDR2 are MNHEY and SVGAGI. CDR3 in DNA: TGTGCCAGCAGCCCACTATTACAGGGGAAAAATGAGCAGTTCTTC. It is translated as CASSPLLQGKNEQFF.

The gene calls are TRBV19 and TRBJ2-2, with unresolved D. V shed 7 bases and J shed 2 bases, with 5 bases lying between them. This CDR3 has 12 amino acids. The V gene's germline CDR1 is LNHDA and CDR2 SQIVND (reference sequence). In nucleotides, the CDR3 is TGTGCCAGTAATCTTAACACCGGGGAGCTGTTTTTT. Protein sequence: CASNLNTGELFF.

This clone was detected only once. The chain carries TRBV19 and TRBJ1-5, with D unclear. Germline V gene data show CDR1 as LNHDA and CDR2 as SQIVND (reference sequence). V lost 10 bases and J lost 3, with 16 bases in between. The CDR3 extends over 14 amino acids. CDR3 region: CATPRVLNNQPQHF. The CDR3 DNA follows: TGTGCCACCCCCCGGGTCCTCAACAATCAGCCCCAGCATTTT.

V usage is TRBV4-1 and J usage is TRBJ1-3, with D possibly matching TRBD1 (5 bases). The CDR3 is 15 residues long. Germline CDR1 reads MGHRA; CDR2 reads YSYEKL. V shed 2 bases and J shed 5 bases, with 13 bases lying between them. The CDR3 region is CASSQWGLERNTIYF. CDR3 coding DNA: TGCGCCAGCAGCCAATGGGGACTCGAAAGAAACACCATATATTTT.

V and J are TRBV19 and TRBJ2-7, with 8 bases fitting TRBD1. J gave up 4 bases and V 5 bases, and 13 bases lay outside the gene matches. CDR1 LNHDA and CDR2 SQIVND come from the germline V gene (reference sequence). The CDR3 extends over 16 amino acids. The CDR3 loop is CASSFAPGTGTYEQYF. As DNA, the CDR3 is TGTGCCAGTAGTTTCGCCCCCGGGACAGGAACTTACGAGCAGTACTTC. Full variable domain (outside the CDR3, taken from reference TRBV19 and TRBJ2-7): DGGITQSPKYLFRKEGQNVTLSCEQNLNHDAMYWYRQDPGQGLRLIYYSQIVNDFQKGDIAEGYSVSREKKESFPLTVTSAQKNPTAFYLCASSFAPGTGTYEQYFGPGTRLTVT.

The gene calls are TRBV27 and TRBJ2-7, with no clear D. Trimming left V 1 base short and J 1 base short, with 11 bases between. Germline CDR1 MNHEY, CDR2 SMNVEV (reference sequence). This CDR3 is 15 amino acids long. The DNA for the CDR3 is TGTGCCAGCAGTTTATTGGCAGGAAGGTCCTACGAGCAGTACTTC. It yields the protein CASSLLAGRSYEQYF.

This chain links TRBV27 with TRBJ2-6, with a tentative D call TRBD1 (5 bases). Trimming took 6 bases from V and 0 from J, leaving 9 bases between them. Germline assignment: CDR1 MNHEY and CDR2 SMNVEV (reference sequence). The CDR3 spans 15 residues. CDR3 nucleotide sequence: TGTGCCAGCAGGGACACCATCTCTGGGGCCAACGTCCTGACTTTC. This codes for CASRDTISGANVLTF.

The chain recombines TRBV21-1 with TRBJ2-7; whether TRBD2, the table's D call, matches the DNA was not checked. TRBV21-1 is flagged as a pseudogene. The CDR3 spans 16 residues. The CDR3 DNA sequence: TGTGCCAGCAGTGAGAACTTAGCGGGGCACTCCTACGAGCAGTACTTC. Amino acid sequence: CASSENLAGHSYEQYF.

The chain is built from TRBV2 and TRBJ1-5; D gene ambiguous. V dropped 4 bases and J dropped 2 bases, with 15 bases sitting between them. The germline V gene has CDR1 SNHLY and CDR2 FYNNEI. The CDR3 covers 16 residues. The CDR3 sequence is CASSGGGGVGNQPQHF. As DNA, the CDR3 is TGTGCCAGCAGTGGAGGCGGAGGTGTCGGCAATCAGCCCCAGCATTTT.

In regard to this clone: Other nucleotide sequences in the sample specify the same CDR3. V gene TRBV7-3 combines with J gene TRBJ2-1; 7 bases align to TRBD1. The V gene's germline CDR1 is SGHTA and CDR2 FQGTGA. The CDR3 extends over 14 amino acids. The trim removed 2 bases at V and 3 bases at J, leaving 1 base unmatched. The CDR3 DNA sequence: TGTGCCAGCAGCTTACGGGACAGCTACAATGAGCAGTTCTTC. This gives the protein CASSLRDSYNEQFF.

This rearrangement joins TRBV14 to TRBJ2-3; 7 positions match TRBD2. Looked up from germline, CDR1 is SGHDN and CDR2 is FVKESK. The CDR3 length is 15 residues. V was pared by 1 base and J by 4 bases, with 5 bases of the junction left unmatched. CDR3 in amino acids: CASSQGTGGADTQYF. CDR3 sequence (DNA): TGTGCCAGCAGCCAAGGGACGGGGGGAGCAGATACGCAGTATTTT.

On this clone: In the same sample, other DNA sequences code for this CDR3. This chain uses TRBV28 with TRBJ1-5; 7 bases fit TRBD1. The CDR3 extends over 13 amino acids. V lost 6 bases and J lost 6; bases outside the gene matches: 5. Germline values: CDR1 MDHEN, CDR2 SYDVKM. This CDR3 is CASSPDRAQPQHF. CDR3 sequence (DNA): TGTGCCAGCAGCCCCGACAGGGCTCAGCCCCAGCATTTT.

V gene TRBV18 combines with J gene TRBJ1-4; D unresolved. CDR3 length: 15 residues. The germline V gene encodes CDR1 KGHSH and CDR2 LQKENI. The V gene lost 0 bases and the J gene lost 6 bases, with 11 bases spanning the gap. The CDR3 loop reads CASSPPSLADEKLFF. As DNA, the CDR3 is TGTGCCAGCTCACCACCTTCATTAGCGGATGAAAAACTGTTTTTT.